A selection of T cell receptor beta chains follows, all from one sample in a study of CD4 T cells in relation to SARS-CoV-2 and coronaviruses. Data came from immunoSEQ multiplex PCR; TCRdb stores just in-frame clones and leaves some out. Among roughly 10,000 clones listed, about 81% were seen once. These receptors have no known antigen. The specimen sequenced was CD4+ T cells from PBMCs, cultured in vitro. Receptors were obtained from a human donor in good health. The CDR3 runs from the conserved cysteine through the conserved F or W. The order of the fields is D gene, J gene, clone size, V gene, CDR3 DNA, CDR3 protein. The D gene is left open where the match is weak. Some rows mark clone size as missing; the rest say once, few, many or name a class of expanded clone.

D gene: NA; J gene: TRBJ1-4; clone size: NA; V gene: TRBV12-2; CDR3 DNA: TGTGCAAGTCGCTGTTCAGCTGCAACTAATGAAAAACTGTTTTTT; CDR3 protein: CASRCSAATNEKLFF
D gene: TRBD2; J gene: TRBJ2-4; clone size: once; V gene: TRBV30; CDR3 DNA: TGTGCCTGGAGTACAGCGGGGATTCAGTACTTC; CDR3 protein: CAWSTAGIQYF
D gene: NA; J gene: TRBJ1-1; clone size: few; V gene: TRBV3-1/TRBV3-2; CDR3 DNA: TGTGCCAGCACCACGCCGGGCACTGAAGCTTTCTTT; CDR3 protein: CASTTPGTEAFF
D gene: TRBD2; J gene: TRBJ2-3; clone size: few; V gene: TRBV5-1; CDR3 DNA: TGCGCCAGCAGCATTAGCGGGGATAGCACAGATACGCAGTATTTT; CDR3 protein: CASSISGDSTDTQYF
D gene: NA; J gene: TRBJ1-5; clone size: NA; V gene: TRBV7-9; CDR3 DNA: TGTGCCAGCAGCTTAGAGGGGGATCAGCCCCAGCATTTT; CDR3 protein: CASSLEGDQPQHF
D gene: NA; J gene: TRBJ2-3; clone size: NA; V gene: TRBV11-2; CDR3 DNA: TGTGCCAGCAGTCTCGATACGCAGTATTTT; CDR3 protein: CASSLDTQYF
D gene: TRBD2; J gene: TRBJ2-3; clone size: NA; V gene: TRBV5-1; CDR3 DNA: TGCGCCAGCAGCAACTCGGGGGGGCAGGCAGATACGCAGTATTTT; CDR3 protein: CASSNSGGQADTQYF
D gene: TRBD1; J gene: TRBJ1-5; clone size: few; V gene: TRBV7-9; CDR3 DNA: TGTGCCAGCAGCCTCGGGGGGGGACAGGGGACTCAGCCCCAGCATTTT; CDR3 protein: CASSLGGGQGTQPQHF
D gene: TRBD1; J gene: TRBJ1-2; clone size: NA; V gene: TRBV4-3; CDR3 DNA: TGCGCCAGCAGCCAAGATACGCGGACAGGTGGTGGCTACACCTTC; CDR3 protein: CASSQDTRTGGGYTF
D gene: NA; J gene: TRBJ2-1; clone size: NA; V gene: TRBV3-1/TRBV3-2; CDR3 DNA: TGTGCCAGCAGCCGCGGGGATAGCTCCTACAATGAGCAGTTCTTC; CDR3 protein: CASSRGDSSYNEQFF
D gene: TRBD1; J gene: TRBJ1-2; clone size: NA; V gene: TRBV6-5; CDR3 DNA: TGTGCCAGCAGTTACCAAAGCCAGAGACAGGGCAACGGCTACACCTTC; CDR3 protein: CASSYQSQRQGNGYTF
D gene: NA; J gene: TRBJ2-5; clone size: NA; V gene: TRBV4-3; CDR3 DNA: TGCGCCAGCAGCCAAGGGGGGGCCGATGAGACCCAGTACTTC; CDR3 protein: CASSQGGADETQYF
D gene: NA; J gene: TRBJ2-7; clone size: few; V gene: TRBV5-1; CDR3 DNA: TGCGCCAGCAGCTCAGGGGATTCCTACGAGCAGTACTTC; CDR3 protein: CASSSGDSYEQYF
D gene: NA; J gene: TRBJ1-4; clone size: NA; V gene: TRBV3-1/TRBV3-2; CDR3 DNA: TGTGCCAGCAGCCAAGGCGACAGACTTAATGAAAAACTGTTTTTT; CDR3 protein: CASSQGDRLNEKLFF
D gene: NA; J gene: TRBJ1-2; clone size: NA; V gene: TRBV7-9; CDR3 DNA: TGTGCCAGCAGCTTAGTAGGGGAGAGCTATGGCTACACCTTC; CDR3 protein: CASSLVGESYGYTF
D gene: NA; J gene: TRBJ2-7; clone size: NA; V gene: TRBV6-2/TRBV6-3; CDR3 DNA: TGTGCCAGCAGTTATATAGGGGACGAGCAGTACTTC; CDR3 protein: CASSYIGDEQYF
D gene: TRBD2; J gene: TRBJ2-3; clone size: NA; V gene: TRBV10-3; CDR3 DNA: TGTGCCATCAGAGAAACCGGACTAGCGGTGACAGATACGCAGTATTTT; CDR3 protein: CAIRETGLAVTDTQYF
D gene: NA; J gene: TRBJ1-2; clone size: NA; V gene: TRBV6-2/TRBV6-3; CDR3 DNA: TGTGCCAGCAGTGATTCCAACTATGGCTACACCTTC; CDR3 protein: CASSDSNYGYTF